Following are 32 T cell receptor beta chains from one sample sequenced in a study of spatial heterogeneity in lung cancer. Time point indicated: sample taken at primary tumor resection. From tumor, nontumor lung or frozen PBMC, whole RNA was taken unsorted for sequencing. TCRdb reprocessed the 5' RACE reads with MiXCR, giving one entry per CDR3 protein. The repertoire holds roughly 50,000 distinct CDR3 sequences, roughly 7.2% seen once, with about 13% in the top ten. The starting material was PBMCs, obtained at surgery. These receptors were taken from a female donor with early-stage non-small cell lung cancer.

A few counts support this clonotype. This chain uses TRBV21-1 with TRBJ1-6; the DNA was not compared with TRBD1, the D call given in the table. TRBV21-1 constitutes a pseudogene. The CDR3 covers 19 residues. The CDR3 loop reads CASSKLSDRGISYNSPLHF. DNA of the CDR3: TGTGCCAGCAGCAAACTTTCTGACAGAGGGATCTCCTATAATTCACCCCTCCACTTT.

This clonotype has just a few counts. V and J are TRBV7-2 and TRBJ1-2; 9 positions match TRBD1. The CDR3 covers 14 residues. With 0 bases clipped from V and 7 bases from J, the junction kept 3 bases outside the gene matches. Germline V gene lookup returns CDR1 SGHTA and CDR2 FQGNSA. CDR3 in amino acids: CASSLAQGASGYTF. The CDR3 nucleotides read TGTGCCAGCAGCTTAGCACAGGGGGCGTCTGGCTACACCTTC. Variable domain in full (rest from reference TRBV7-2 and TRBJ1-2): GAGVSQSPSNKVTEKGKDVELRCDPISGHTALYWYRQSLGQGLEFLIYFQGNSAPDKSGLPSDRFSAERTGGSVSTLTIQRTQQEDSAVYLCASSLAQGASGYTFGSGTRLTVV.

This clonotype showed up many times. The rearrangement uses TRBV5-1 and TRBJ2-3; D is uncertain. V lost 1 base, J lost 2 bases, and 11 bases lay in between. Germline-derived CDR1 and CDR2 are SGHRS and YFSETQ. The CDR3 extends over 15 amino acids. For the CDR3, the DNA is TGCGCCAGCAGCTTGACTTCCACCCCCACAGATACGCAGTATTTT. Its translation is CASSLTSTPTDTQYF.

This clonotype was counted between two and nine times. This chain connects TRBV7-2 to TRBJ2-1; 9 bases align to TRBD2. Germline CDR1 and CDR2: SGHTA and FQGNSA. The CDR3 has 16 residues. J gave up 2 bases and V 0 bases, and 2 bases lay outside the gene matches. Here the CDR3 DNA reads TGTGCCAGCAGCTTAGCACCTAGCGGGGCCTACAATGAGCAGTTCTTC. Its translation: CASSLAPSGAYNEQFF.

This clonotype showed up many times. The chain has TRBV12-3 or TRBV12-4 and TRBJ1-1; 8 bases are a match to TRBD1. The V segment lost 6 bases and the J segment 4 bases; nucleotides outside the gene matches: 4. The CDR3 extends over 13 amino acids. This CDR3 reads CASSPGGATEAFF. The CDR3 nucleotides read TGTGCCAGCAGCCCAGGGGGCGCCACTGAAGCTTTCTTT.

This clonotype was seen ten or more times. The rearrangement links TRBV4-2 to TRBJ2-3, with 7 bases matching TRBD2. Germline V gene lookup returns CDR1 LGHNA and CDR2 YNFKEQ. The CDR3 covers 17 residues. Trimming cost V 0 bases and J 1 base; bases outside gene matches: 7. CDR3 region: CASSQDIPGGGTDTQYF. As DNA, the CDR3 is TGTGCCAGCAGCCAAGATATACCGGGGGGTGGCACAGATACGCAGTATTTT.

This clonotype turned up a few times. The rearrangement joins TRBV6-2 or TRBV6-3 to TRBJ2-7; TRBD1 matches 7 bases. This CDR3 contains 15 residues. V gave up 5 bases and J gave up 0 bases; unmatched junction bases: 7. The germline CDR1 and CDR2 sequences are MNHEY and SVGEGT. The CDR3 region has the DNA TGTGCCAGCAGTCCTCGACAGGGCAGCTCCTACGAGCAGTACTTC. It specifies CASSPRQGSSYEQYF.

This clonotype was recorded a few times. The junction differs from germline at one of its ends, possibly a read error. V and J are TRBV29-1 and TRBJ2-1, with TRBD2 matching 10 bases. The CDR3 is made up of 13 amino acids. Germline CDR1 reads SQVTM; CDR2 reads ANQGSEA. CDR3 loop: CSVKELAGRWQFF. The CDR3 nucleotides are TGCAGCGTTAAAGAACTAGCGGGGCGGTGGCAGTTCTTC.

The rearrangement uses TRBV9 and TRBJ2-5, with 11 positions matching TRBD2. The V gene's germline CDR1 is SGDLS and CDR2 YYNGEE. V dropped 3 bases and J dropped 5; count of bases not matched to a gene: 9. This CDR3 has 16 amino acids. For the CDR3, the DNA is TGTGCCAGCAGCGCCGGTAGCGGGGGGGCCCGGGAGACCCAGTACTTC. Translation: CASSAGSGGARETQYF.

This clonotype was found a few times. The chain combines TRBV2 with TRBJ2-6, with a tentative D call TRBD2 (5 bases). The CDR3 runs 15 residues. The germline CDR1 and CDR2 sequences are SNHLY and FYNNEI. Trimming cost V 6 bases and J 4 bases, with 13 bases left between them. The CDR3: CASRKEGTGANVLTF. The CDR3 nucleotides read TGTGCCAGCAGGAAAGAGGGAACAGGGGCCAACGTCCTGACTTTC. The variable domain in full, completed from reference TRBV2 and TRBJ2-6, reads EPEVTQTPSHQVTQMGQEVILRCVPISNHLYFYWYRQILGQKVEFLVSFYNNEISEKSEIFDDQFSVERPDGSNFTLKIRSTKLEDSAMYFCASRKEGTGANVLTFGAGSRLTVL.

This clonotype was seen only a few times. This rearrangement joins TRBV14 to TRBJ2-1; no clear D gene. V was shortened by 3 bases and J by 15 bases, with 18 bases between the two germline ends. The CDR3 has 13 amino acids. Germline V CDR1 and CDR2: SGHDN, FVKESK. Here the CDR3 reads CASSQFSTNVVFF. CDR3 nucleotides: TGTGCCAGCAGCCAGTTTTCTACTAATGTGGTGTTCTTC.

With respect to this clonotype: A much bigger clone sits one base away, suggesting this may be a read error. It is likely a read error, because the conserved phenylalanine at the end of the CDR3 is missing. V usage is TRBV28 and J usage is TRBJ2-7; 12 nucleotides agree with TRBD1. Germline CDR1 is MDHEN and CDR2 is SYDVKM. The CDR3 sequence is 15 residues long. V lost 3 bases and J lost 3; bases outside the gene matches: 3. CDR3 protein: CASSFGTGGDYEQYS. As DNA, the CDR3 is TGTGCCAGCAGTTTCGGGACAGGGGGCGACTACGAGCAGTACTCC.

This clonotype occurred many times. This chain joins TRBV6-5 and TRBJ1-1, with D tentatively TRBD1 (6 bases). V lost 5 bases and J lost 5, with 9 bases in between. From germline, CDR1 is MNHEY and CDR2 SVGAGI. The CDR3 is made up of 12 amino acids. This chain's CDR3 is CASSNQGTEAFF. In DNA form, the CDR3 reads TGTGCCAGCAGTAACCAGGGGACTGAAGCTTTCTTT.

Judged by abundance, this clonotype is large (0.1 to 1%). The chain combines TRBV28 with TRBJ2-2; D is ambiguous. V gave up 2 bases and J gave up 0 bases, with 7 bases separating them. The CDR3 runs 15 residues. Germline values: CDR1 MDHEN, CDR2 SYDVKM. CDR3 region: CASSLQVANTGELFF. The CDR3 nucleotides are TGTGCCAGCAGTTTACAGGTCGCGAACACCGGGGAGCTGTTTTTT.

The table lists this clonotype with many counts. The CDR3 loop is CAWVPRGTVQETQYF. As DNA, the CDR3 is TGTGCCTGGGTTCCACGAGGGACAGTACAAGAGACCCAGTACTTC. This chain connects TRBV30 to TRBJ2-5; 7 positions agree with TRBD1. J gave up 2 bases and V 5 bases, and 11 bases lay outside the gene matches. Germline V gene sequence: CDR1 GTSNPN, CDR2 SVGIG (reference sequence). CDR3 size: 15 residues.

This clonotype was seen repeatedly, ten times or more. This chain links TRBV24-1 with TRBJ2-3, with TRBD1 matching 10 bases. Germline lookup yields CDR1 KGHDR and CDR2 SFDVKD. The CDR3 length is 15 residues. J was trimmed by 4 bases and V by 4 bases; bases with no gene match: 4. CDR3 sequence reads: CATSEGTGAADTQYF. The CDR3 nucleotides are TGTGCCACCAGTGAGGGGACAGGGGCAGCAGATACGCAGTATTTT.

This clonotype was detected a few times. The chain is built from TRBV10-2 and TRBJ2-7; 10 nucleotides line up with TRBD2. CDR1 is WSHSY and CDR2 is SAAADI in the germline V gene. The CDR3 has 13 residues. The V and J ends lost 5 bases and 7 bases, in that order; junction bases with no gene match: 5. The CDR3 protein is CASSSAGGREQYF. CDR3 nucleotide sequence: TGCGCCAGCAGTTCAGCGGGGGGGCGAGAGCAGTACTTC.

The chain employs TRBV3-1 and TRBJ1-1; 9 bases are a match to TRBD1. The germline CDR1 and CDR2 sequences are LGHDT and YNNKEL (reference sequence). Trimming removed 4 bases from V and 8 bases from J; junction bases left unmatched: 5. The CDR3 loop spans 13 amino acids. CDR3 amino acids: CASSRTGGIEAFF. The CDR3, as DNA: TGTGCCAGCAGCCGTACAGGGGGCATAGAAGCTTTCTTT.

This clonotype has only one observation. The chain employs TRBV7-2 and TRBJ2-5; D call uncertain. Germline loops: CDR1 SGHTA, CDR2 FQGNSA. The V end lost 1 base, the J end lost 1 base, and 10 bases lay between the germline ends. CDR3 size: 15 residues. CDR3 region: CASSLEATPQETQYF. The DNA of the CDR3 is TGTGCCAGCAGCTTAGAAGCCACCCCCCAAGAGACCCAGTACTTC.

The rearrangement links TRBV15 to TRBJ2-6, with TRBD1 matching over 7 bases. Germline V gene lookup returns CDR1 LNHNV and CDR2 YYDKDF (reference sequence). J was trimmed by 0 bases and V by 1 base; bases with no gene match: 3. This CDR3 comprises 17 residues. CDR3 region: CATSRGTGTSGANVLTF. The DNA of the CDR3 is TGTGCCACCAGCAGAGGGACAGGCACCTCTGGGGCCAACGTCCTGACTTTC.

There are a few counts of this clonotype. This chain joins TRBV15 and TRBJ2-3; D gene uncertain. Germline-derived CDR1 and CDR2 are LNHNV and YYDKDF (reference sequence). The CDR3 loop spans 11 amino acids. V was clipped by 1 base and J by 6 bases, with 2 bases between them. The CDR3 DNA follows: TGTGCCACCAGCAGAGCGGATACGCAGTATTTT. Residues: CATSRADTQYF.

The genes are TRBV7-8 and TRBJ2-2; TRBD2 matches 13 bases. Germline CDR1 is SGHVS and CDR2 is FQNEAQ. V shed 5 bases and J 2 bases; nucleotides not matched to a gene: 8. This CDR3 contains 18 residues. The CDR3, as DNA: TGTGCCAGCAGCCCGGGACTAGCGGGGAGCATTAACACCGGGGAGCTGTTTTTT. As protein: CASSPGLAGSINTGELFF.

The rearrangement joins TRBV7-2 to TRBJ2-2, with 8 bases identical to TRBD2. Germline CDR1 and CDR2: SGHTA and FQGNSA. V lost 0 bases, J lost 6 bases, and 6 bases stayed unmatched. This CDR3 has 16 amino acids. The CDR3 protein is CASSLALSGGAGELFF. Written as DNA, the CDR3 is TGTGCCAGCAGCTTAGCGCTCAGCGGGGGAGCCGGGGAGCTGTTTTTT.

The chain couples TRBV29-1 to TRBJ2-1; D is unresolved. This CDR3 comprises 14 residues. CDR1 and CDR2 (germline): SQVTM, ANQGSEA. Trimming took off 1 base at V and 0 bases at J, with 7 bases between the two ends. The CDR3 sequence is CSVEGPSSYNEQFF. The CDR3, as DNA: TGCAGCGTTGAAGGCCCCAGCTCCTACAATGAGCAGTTCTTC.

A few counts support this clonotype. This rearrangement joins TRBV12-3 or TRBV12-4 to TRBJ1-2; a possible D gene is TRBD1 (5 bases). The CDR3 is 13 amino acids. The V end lost 2 bases, the J end lost 6 bases, and 10 bases lay between the germline ends. The CDR3 DNA reads TGTGCCAGCAGTTTAAGGGGAAGTCATGGCTACACCTTC. This sequence encodes CASSLRGSHGYTF.

This clonotype occurred a few times. The chain links TRBV30 to TRBJ2-1; D ambiguous. Germline CDR1 is GTSNPN and CDR2 is SVGIG (reference sequence). The CDR3 contains 11 residues. V was shortened by 1 base and J by 6 bases, with 4 bases between the two germline ends. CDR3 nucleotides: TGTGCCTGGAGTGCGGGCAATGAGCAGTTCTTC. This encodes CAWSAGNEQFF.

The rearrangement links TRBV2 to TRBJ1-6; tentative D call: TRBD1 (5 bases). CDR1 is SNHLY and CDR2 is FYNNEI in the germline V gene. The CDR3 spans 14 residues. The V gene lost 7 bases and the J gene lost 4 bases, with 11 bases spanning the gap. CDR3 sequence reads: CASKNSGYNSPLHF. CDR3 sequence (DNA): TGTGCCAGCAAGAACTCAGGGTATAATTCACCCCTCCACTTT.

The CDR3 nucleotides are TGTGCCTGGAGTGTACTCCCCACTAAGTCTAACTATGGCTACACCTTC. As protein: CAWSVLPTKSNYGYTF. The chain combines TRBV30 with TRBJ1-2; no definite D call. The CDR3 runs to 16 residues. From germline, CDR1 is GTSNPN and CDR2 SVGIG (reference sequence). V lost 0 bases to trimming and J lost 0 bases, with 14 bases between them.

This clonotype occurred many times. The chain is built from TRBV29-1 and TRBJ1-1, with D hard to call. Trimming shortened V by 4 bases and J by 11 bases, and 11 bases separated the two germline ends. The CDR3 sequence is 10 residues long. Germline CDR1 is SQVTM and CDR2 is ANQGSEA. Here the CDR3 reads CSVGGFRAFF. The CDR3 bases are TGCAGCGTTGGAGGTTTCAGGGCTTTCTTT.

J is TRBJ2-1 and V is TRBV18; D ambiguous. Germline V lookup: CDR1 KGHSH, CDR2 LQKENI. The CDR3 extends over 12 amino acids. With 5 bases removed from V and 7 bases from J, the gap between germline ends came to 9 bases. Written as DNA, the CDR3 is TGTGCCAGCTCAGCACTCGGAAATGAGCAGTTCTTC. It translates to CASSALGNEQFF.

This clonotype has ten or more counts. This rearrangement joins TRBV3-1 to TRBJ1-4, with 8 bases fitting TRBD1. The CDR3 sequence is 15 residues long. Germline values: CDR1 LGHDT, CDR2 YNNKEL (reference sequence). V lost 3 bases and J lost 3; bases outside the gene matches: 3. The CDR3 loop reads CASSQTGAANEKLFF. CDR3 nucleotides: TGTGCCAGCAGCCAGACAGGGGCGGCTAATGAAAAACTGTTTTTT. The full variable domain, its missing parts supplied by reference TRBV3-1 and TRBJ1-4, is DTAVSQTPKYLVTQMGNDKSIKCEQNLGHDTMYWYKQDSKKFLKIMFSYNNKELIINETVPNRFSPKSPDKAHLNLHINSLELGDSAVYFCASSQTGAANEKLFFGSGTQLSVL.

This clonotype was counted at least ten times. The V call is TRBV4-3, the J call TRBJ2-3, with D tentatively TRBD2 (5 bases). Trimming removed 2 bases from V and 5 bases from J, with 14 bases in between. CDR3 length: 15 residues. Germline loops: CDR1 LGHNA, CDR2 YSLEER. The CDR3 protein is CASSQSSARGDTQYF. DNA for the CDR3: TGCGCCAGCAGCCAATCCAGCGCTCGGGGAGATACGCAGTATTTT.